This T cell receptor beta chain was observed in a study of T-cell memory formation after mild COVID-19. Study observations and caveats: Several responding clones turned up in pre-infection memory, indicating that cross-reactive memory may have taken part. CD4+ clones that contracted lay mainly in CM and EM; CD8+ ones lay in EMRA. The study found balanced CD4/CD8 in clones contracting day 15 to 85 and a CD4+ lean in later expanders.

This clonotype was picked up many times. What it binds is not known. Trimming took 6 bases from V and 5 from J, leaving 11 bases between them. Per the germline V gene, CDR1 is DFQATT and CDR2 is SNEGSKA (reference sequence). The CDR3 runs 13 residues. From 5'RACE with constant-segment primers came TCR alpha and TCR beta cDNA libraries that carried sample barcodes and UMIs. TCRdb used MiXCR to reprocess the 5' RACE reads, holding one entry per CDR3 protein. Counted here are roughly 340,000 distinct CDR3 sequences, 15% occurring once; the ten biggest clones make up around 22%. The sequenced sample was PBMCs or a T cell subset sorted from them (not recorded which). This clonotype was sampled from a man younger than 35 who had mild COVID-19 (a few samples of this study predate the infection). Cell type and time point are not known. The chain uses TRBV20-1 and TRBJ2-6; maybe TRBD1 (6 bases). The CDR3 nucleotides are TGCAGTGCGGACAGTGGAAGGGCCAACGTCCTGACTTTC. As protein: CSADSGRANVLTF.